This T cell receptor beta chain was captured in a study of T cell responses to AZD1222 COVID-19 vaccine. Only in-frame clones appear in the TCRdb table, and some are missing; sequencing was by immunoSEQ multiplex PCR. There are around 150,000 clones in the sample; about 88% occur only once, and around 6% lies in the top ten. Trimming stripped 4 bases from V and 9 bases from J, with 17 bases between. Germline loops: CDR1 SGHNT, CDR2 YYREEE (reference sequence). The CDR3 loop spans 13 amino acids. The sequences come from peripheral blood, collected on day 0 of AZD1222 vaccination. This rearrangement joins TRBV5-4 to TRBJ2-7, with D unresolved. This sequence originates from an adult in good health. The DNA of the CDR3 is TGTGCCAGCAGCCCACCTCGGTCGGAAGTGCAGTACTTC. Translated, it gives CASSPPRSEVQYF.